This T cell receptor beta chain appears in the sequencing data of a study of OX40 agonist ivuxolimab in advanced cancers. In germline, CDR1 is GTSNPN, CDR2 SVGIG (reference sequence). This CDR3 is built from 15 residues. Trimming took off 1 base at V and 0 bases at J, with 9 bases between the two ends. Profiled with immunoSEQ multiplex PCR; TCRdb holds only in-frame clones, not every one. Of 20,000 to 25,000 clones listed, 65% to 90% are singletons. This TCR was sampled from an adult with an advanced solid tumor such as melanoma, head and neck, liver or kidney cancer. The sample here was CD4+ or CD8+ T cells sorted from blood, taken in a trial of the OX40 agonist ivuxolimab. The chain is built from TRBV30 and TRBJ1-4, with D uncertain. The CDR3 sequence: CAWSGTGATNEKLFF. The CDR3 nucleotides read TGTGCCTGGAGTGGTACTGGGGCAACTAATGAAAAACTGTTTTTT.